A single sample gave rise to the 14 T cell receptor beta chains below, sequenced in a study of cytomegalovirus exposure and HLA in healthy donors. PCR primers comprised 60 Vbeta and 13 Jbeta primers. Measured with immunoSEQ multiplex PCR; TCRdb has only the in-frame clones, and not every one. The sample includes 100,000 to 150,000 clones, 80% seen only once; the top ten take 1%. The material sequenced was PBMCs. All receptors come from a man aged 35-49 years in good health and CMV-seronegative.

This chain links TRBV2 with TRBJ2-5; no definite D call. The DNA end lines up better with TRBJ2-7; the J call may be wrong. The germline V gene encodes CDR1 SNHLY and CDR2 FYNNEI. The CDR3 consists of 14 residues. In DNA, the CDR3 is TGTGCCAGCAGTGTCCGGCTAGGTTTCTACGAGCAGTACTTC. Its protein product is CASSVRLGFYEQYF.

The V call is TRBV6-5, the J call TRBJ2-1, with TRBD1 matching over 7 bases. There are 13 residues in the CDR3. CDR1 and CDR2 (germline): MNHEY, SVGAGI. The V gene end was trimmed by 5 bases and the J gene end by 4 bases; junction bases not matched to a gene: 2. CDR3 coding DNA: TGTGCCAGCAGTACGGGACAGTACAATGAGCAGTTCTTC. It encodes CASSTGQYNEQFF.

There are a few counts of this clone. The rearrangement links TRBV5-6 to TRBJ2-6; D uncertain. This CDR3 spans 13 amino acids. V was trimmed by 6 bases and J by 0 bases, leaving 4 bases between them. The germline V gene has CDR1 SGHDT and CDR2 YYEEEE. CDR3 sequence reads: CASTSSGANVLTF. CDR3 coding DNA: TGTGCCAGCACCTCCTCTGGGGCCAACGTCCTGACTTTC.

The chain recombines TRBV2 with TRBJ1-2; D ambiguous. The germline V gene has CDR1 SNHLY and CDR2 FYNNEI. The CDR3 loop spans 11 amino acids. Trimming took 6 bases from V and 7 from J, leaving 9 bases between them. CDR3: CASRIEAGYTF. Here the CDR3 DNA reads TGTGCCAGCAGGATAGAGGCTGGCTACACCTTC.

The rearrangement uses TRBV21-1 and TRBJ2-2; the D call of TRBD1 is as the table states it, not checked on the DNA. TRBV21-1 is deemed a pseudogene. CDR3 length equals 14 residues. CDR3 region: CASSPDREGGELFF. The CDR3 DNA is TGTGCCAGCAGTCCGGACAGGGAGGGCGGGGAGCTGTTTTTT.

In this sample, this clone turned up once. The rearrangement links TRBV5-1 to TRBJ2-3, with 9 bases aligning to TRBD1. This CDR3 contains 15 residues. Trimming took 3 bases from V and 2 from J; bases not matched to a gene: 4. Germline CDR1 reads SGHRS; CDR2 reads YFSETQ. CDR3 coding DNA: TGCGCCAGCAGCTCCGGGACAGGGACCACAGATACGCAGTATTTT. Its protein product is CASSSGTGTTDTQYF.

The V gene is TRBV5-1, the J gene TRBJ2-1; possibly TRBD1 for D (5 bases). Germline CDR1 is SGHRS and CDR2 is YFSETQ. V was cut by 4 bases and J by 12 bases, with 23 bases left in between. The CDR3 spans 15 residues. Here the CDR3 DNA reads TGCGCCAGCAGCGGGCAGACAGATATCTGGGTCCGGCAGTTCTTC. This codes for CASSGQTDIWVRQFF.

This clone was seen a handful of times. This chain joins TRBV19 and TRBJ2-1; D not resolved. Per germline, CDR1 LNHDA and CDR2 SQIVND (reference sequence). Trimming cost V 1 base and J 10 bases, with 8 bases left between them. The CDR3 sequence is 12 residues long. The DNA for the CDR3 is TGTGCCAGTAGTATAGGTGAGATAGAGCAGTTCTTC. Protein: CASSIGEIEQFF.

The chain carries TRBV5-1 and TRBJ2-3; 15 bases agree with TRBD2. There are 16 residues in the CDR3. Looked up from germline, CDR1 is SGHRS and CDR2 is YFSETQ. Germline trimming cut 0 bases from V and 4 bases from J; bases unmatched to any gene: 0. CDR3 nucleotide sequence: TGCGCCAGCAGCTTGGGGACTAGCGGGGGGGCAGATACGCAGTATTTT. It translates to CASSLGTSGGADTQYF.

This clone was detected once. The J gene is TRBJ2-7, the V gene TRBV27, with a tentative D call TRBD1 (5 bases). This CDR3 comprises 14 residues. Trimming removed 2 bases from V and 5 bases from J, with 13 bases in between. CDR1 is MNHEY and CDR2 is SMNVEV in the germline V gene (reference sequence). CDR3 DNA sequence: TGTGCCAGCAGTTTAGGTCAGGGCTGGGACGAGCAGTACTTC. Translated, it gives CASSLGQGWDEQYF.

The chain is built from TRBV6-5 and TRBJ2-7; 8 bases line up with TRBD2. Per the germline V gene, CDR1 is MNHEY and CDR2 is SVGAGI. The CDR3 is 14 residues long. V trimming: 6 bases; J trimming: 11 bases; junction bases outside the gene matches: 15. The CDR3 loop reads CASRPEAGATQKYF. CDR3 DNA: TGTGCCAGCAGACCTGAAGCGGGGGCCACCCAAAAGTACTTC.

The rearrangement joins TRBV13 to TRBJ2-3; the D gene is possibly TRBD2 (6 bases). The CDR3 runs 16 residues. Germline V CDR1 and CDR2: PRHDT, FYEKMQ (reference sequence). The germline V and J ends were trimmed by 5 bases and 5 bases, with 20 bases remaining between them. Here the CDR3 DNA reads TGTGCCAGCAGCCCTAGACGGGGGTCGGTCGGAGATACGCAGTATTTT. Translated, it gives CASSPRRGSVGDTQYF.

This rearrangement joins TRBV27 to TRBJ2-1, with 10 nucleotides matching TRBD2. Unmatched junction bases numbered 4, after V lost 2 bases and J lost 3 bases. Germline-derived CDR1 and CDR2 are MNHEY and SMNVEV (reference sequence). This CDR3 contains 16 residues. The CDR3 reads CASSLERGGNYNEQFF. CDR3 in DNA: TGTGCCAGCAGTTTAGAGCGGGGGGGAAACTACAATGAGCAGTTCTTC.

The rearrangement uses TRBV28 and TRBJ2-3; 8 nucleotides align to TRBD2. The CDR3 has 17 amino acids. Germline CDR1 reads MDHEN; CDR2 reads SYDVKM. With 2 bases clipped from V and 2 bases from J, the junction kept 9 bases outside the gene matches. The CDR3 nucleotides are TGTGCCAGCAGTTTACCCGCTGCGGGGGGAAACACAGATACGCAGTATTTT. Its protein is CASSLPAAGGNTDTQYF.